This entry lists 2 T cell receptor beta chains sequenced from one sample in a study of monozygotic twins with inflammatory bowel disease. No DNA is given; TCRdb re-called the 5' RACE reads and lists each CDR3 protein once. This table lists about 380,000 distinct CDR3 sequences. Sequencing was carried out using blood. The receptors derive from a human donor with ulcerative colitis or Crohn's disease, or a healthy co-twin of an affected twin (not recorded which).

This rearrangement joins TRBV11-2 to TRBJ1-1; TCRdb's assignment of TRBD1 cannot be checked, as there is no DNA. There are 14 residues in the CDR3. Germline assignment: CDR1 SGHAT and CDR2 FQNNGV. This CDR3 reads CASSLDPGGKAAVF.

This CDR3 reads CASSQEVRVEQYF. This sequence joins TRBV4-1 and TRBJ2-7; TCRdb lists TRBD1, though no DNA is available to test this call. The CDR3 is 13 residues long. Germline CDR1 and CDR2: MGHRA and YSYEKL.